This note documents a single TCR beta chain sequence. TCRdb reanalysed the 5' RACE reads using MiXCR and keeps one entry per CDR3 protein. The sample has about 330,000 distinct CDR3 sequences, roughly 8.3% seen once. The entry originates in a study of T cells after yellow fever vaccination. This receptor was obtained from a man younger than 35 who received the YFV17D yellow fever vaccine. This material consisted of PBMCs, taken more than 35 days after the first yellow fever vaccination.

The CDR3 loop reads CASSASGSTEAFF. Written as DNA, the CDR3 is TGTGCCAGCAGCGCCTCCGGGTCCACTGAAGCTTTCTTT. The chain recombines TRBV6-4 with TRBJ1-1; D gene unclear. Trimming cost V 6 bases and J 4 bases, with 12 bases left between them. In germline, CDR1 is MRHNA, CDR2 SNTAGT. CDR3 length equals 13 residues.